The rows below give T cell receptor beta chains drawn from one sample of a study of blood T cell repertoires in COVID-19. Assay: immunoSEQ multiplex PCR; the TCRdb copy retains only in-frame clones and omits some. In the table there are about 300,000 clones, over 75% of which are singletons. The source material was peripheral blood. These receptor sequences come from a man younger than 30 with active or convalescent COVID-19. The CDR3 runs from the conserved cysteine through the conserved F or W. The D gene is left open where the match is weak. Only some rows state a clone size, as once, few, many or a class for expanded clones.

J | size | V | D | DNA | CDR3
TRBJ2-3 | . | TRBV4-2 | . | TGTGCCAGCAGCCGCATACAGGGTAGTGGTGGGGATACGCAGTATTTT | CASSRIQGSGGDTQYF
TRBJ2-2 | . | TRBV11-2 | TRBD2 | TGTGCCAGCAGCCCCAGGGCGAGCGGGGTTAACACCGGGGAGCTGTTTTTT | CASSPRASGVNTGELFF
TRBJ2-7 | . | TRBV2 | TRBD1 | TGTGCCAGTGGACAGGGTTCCAACGAGCAGTACTTC | CASGQGSNEQYF
TRBJ1-2 | . | TRBV6-5 | . | TGTGCCAGCAGTTACTCGGCCACAGGGCCTGAAGTCACCTTC | CASSYSATGPEVTF
TRBJ1-2 | . | TRBV25-1 | TRBD1 | TGTGCCAGCACTAGGGACAGGGTCGTTTACACCTTC | CASTRDRVVYTF
TRBJ1-1 | . | TRBV14 | TRBD1 | TGTGCCAGCAGTCACACAGGGGTCACTGAAGCTTTCTTT | CASSHTGVTEAFF
TRBJ2-7 | . | TRBV5-5 | . | TGTGCCAGCAGCCCCCGCGGTACAGGTACCTACGTGGAGCAGTACTTC | CASSPRGTGTYVEQYF
TRBJ1-5 | . | TRBV7-9 | TRBD1 | TGTGCCAGCAGCTTAGGCCGAGGGACAGGGGAAGGCAATCAGCCCCAGCATTTT | CASSLGRGTGEGNQPQHF
TRBJ2-1 | . | TRBV19 | . | TGTGCCAGTAGGCCGCAAGGACACTATTACAATGAGCAGTTCTTC | CASRPQGHYYNEQFF
TRBJ1-1 | . | TRBV6-1 | . | TGTGCCAGCAGGATAGGGACAAAGAACACTGAAGCTTTCTTT | CASRIGTKNTEAFF
TRBJ2-3 | . | TRBV7-2 | TRBD1 | TGTGCCAGCAGCTTACAGGGACAGGGACGCACAGATACGCAGTATTTT | CASSLQGQGRTDTQYF
TRBJ2-7 | . | TRBV4-1 | . | TGCGCCAGCAGCCAACGTCCAGAGGTCGAGCAGTACTTC | CASSQRPEVEQYF
TRBJ2-2 | . | TRBV6-5 | . | TGTGCCAGCCGCCCCCAGGGTATCAACACCGGGGAGCTGTTTTTT | CASRPQGINTGELFF
TRBJ2-7 | . | TRBV10-3 | TRBD1 | TGTGCCATCAGTGACCGGGACAGGGTGGACGAGCAGTACTTC | CAISDRDRVDEQYF
TRBJ2-1 | . | TRBV5-4 | TRBD2 | TGTGCCAGCAGCTGGGGACTAGCGGGGTCCTACAATGAGCAGTTCTTC | CASSWGLAGSYNEQFF
TRBJ1-3 | . | TRBV7-6 | . | TGTGCCAGCAGCTTAGCGGGGGCCCCCAGCTCTGGAAACACCATATATTTT | CASSLAGAPSSGNTIYF
TRBJ2-5 | . | TRBV6-2/TRBV6-3 | TRBD2 | TGTGCCAGCAGTCCCGGGACTAGCCTTAACCTCTACTTC | CASSPGTSLNLYF
TRBJ2-5 | . | TRBV2 | TRBD2 | TGTGCCAGCACTTTACTAGCGGGGGTGGGAGAGACCCAGTACTTC | CASTLLAGVGETQYF
TRBJ2-5 | few | TRBV7-2 | TRBD1 | TGTGCCAGCAGCCCCGGGACAGGGGGCGAGGAGACCCAGTACTTC | CASSPGTGGEETQYF
TRBJ2-5 | . | TRBV4-1 | TRBD2 | TGCGCCAGCAGCCAAATAGCGGGGACTGGGACCCAGTACTTC | CASSQIAGTGTQYF
TRBJ1-4 | few | TRBV6-7 | TRBD1 | TGTGCCAGCAGTTACAATCCTACCGGGACAGCCTTCGAAAAACTGTTTTTT | CASSYNPTGTAFEKLFF
TRBJ2-3 | . | TRBV2 | TRBD2 | TGTGCCAGCAGTGAAGTCGCTAGCGGAAGCACAGATACGCAGTATTTT | CASSEVASGSTDTQYF
TRBJ1-1 | . | TRBV19 | TRBD1 | TGTGCCAGTAGTTGGGGACAGGGGAACACTGAAGCTTTCTTT | CASSWGQGNTEAFF
TRBJ1-2 | . | TRBV24-1 | . | TGTGCCACCAGTGACCCCGACAGGACGGATAACTATGGCTACACCTTC | CATSDPDRTDNYGYTF
TRBJ1-1 | . | TRBV6-5 | . | TGTGCCAGCAGTTACTCTAATTCGAACACTGAAGCTTTCTTT | CASSYSNSNTEAFF
TRBJ2-7 | . | TRBV25-1 | . | TGTGCCAGCAGTACTTCCTACGAGCAGTACTTC | CASSTSYEQYF
TRBJ2-1 | . | TRBV11-3 | . | TGTGCCAGCAGCTCACCTAGGAACAATGAGCAGTTCTTC | CASSSPRNNEQFF
TRBJ2-7 | . | TRBV6-2/TRBV6-3 | . | TGTGCCAGCAGTTACCCCAACAGGGAAGAGCAGTACTTC | CASSYPNREEQYF
TRBJ2-2 | . | TRBV27 | . | TGTGCCAGCAGTCTCGACTGGGTTAACACCGGGGAGCTGTTTTTT | CASSLDWVNTGELFF
TRBJ2-7 | . | TRBV18 | TRBD2 | TGTGCCAGCTCACTTTCAGCGGGGAGCCCCGCCTACGAGCAGTACTTC | CASSLSAGSPAYEQYF
TRBJ2-3 | . | TRBV24-1 | . | TGTGCCACCAGTGAGACGAGCGCCGTCACAGATACGCAGTATTTT | CATSETSAVTDTQYF
TRBJ1-2 | . | TRBV4-1 | TRBD1 | TGCGCCAGCAGCCAAGTAGAGACAGGGGTACTCCTGGCATATGGCTACACCTTC | CASSQVETGVLLAYGYTF
TRBJ2-7 | . | TRBV5-1 | . | TGCGCCAGCAGCCCACAGGGTAGCGGGTTTGCCTACGAGCAGTACTTC | CASSPQGSGFAYEQYF
TRBJ1-5 | . | TRBV5-8 | . | TGTGCCAGCACCCCGGTGGGGGGAACGGGCAATCAGCCCCAGCATTTT | CASTPVGGTGNQPQHF
TRBJ1-4 | . | TRBV9 | . | TGTGCCAGCAGCGGGGAGGACGGACTTAATGAAAAACTGTTTTTT | CASSGEDGLNEKLFF
TRBJ1-1 | . | TRBV29-1 | . | TGCAGCGCGCTAAACACTGAAGCTTTCTTT | CSALNTEAFF
TRBJ1-4 | . | TRBV5-1 | TRBD1 | TGCGCCAGCAGCTTTGGACAGGGGGCGGCTAATGAAAAACTGTTTTTT | CASSFGQGAANEKLFF
TRBJ2-5 | once | TRBV7-9 | . | TGTGCCAGCAGCTCTCGGGGGGCCGGAGAGACCCAGTACTTC | CASSSRGAGETQYF
TRBJ2-7 | . | TRBV5-4 | . | TGTGCCAGCAGCTGGAGGGACTACGAGCAGTACTTC | CASSWRDYEQYF
TRBJ2-7 | . | TRBV11-2 | . | TGTGCCAGCACCAAACTCGGACTTCGTACACCCTCCGCCTACGAGCAGTACTTC | CASTKLGLRTPSAYEQYF